This TCR beta chain was documented in a study of blood T cell repertoires in COVID-19. Original methodology: Amplification of reference gene primers was used by the study to estimate nucleated cell counts. Profiled with immunoSEQ multiplex PCR; TCRdb holds only in-frame clones, not every one. The DNA gave D and trimming, while V, J and clone size come from that table. The data show approximately 200,000 clones, roughly 83% seen once. The material sequenced was peripheral blood. The origin of this receptor is a woman in her thirties or forties with COVID-19, enrolled during active disease.

The CDR3 DNA is TGTGCCACCAGCAGAGATATCGTAGCGCACTTAGATACGCAGTATTTT. The encoded protein is CATSRDIVAHLDTQYF. The rearrangement uses TRBV15 and TRBJ2-3; D perhaps matches TRBD2 (5 bases). CDR1 is LNHNV and CDR2 is YYDKDF in the germline V gene (reference sequence). The V end lost 0 bases, the J end lost 5 bases, and 15 bases lay between the germline ends. The CDR3 runs to 16 residues.